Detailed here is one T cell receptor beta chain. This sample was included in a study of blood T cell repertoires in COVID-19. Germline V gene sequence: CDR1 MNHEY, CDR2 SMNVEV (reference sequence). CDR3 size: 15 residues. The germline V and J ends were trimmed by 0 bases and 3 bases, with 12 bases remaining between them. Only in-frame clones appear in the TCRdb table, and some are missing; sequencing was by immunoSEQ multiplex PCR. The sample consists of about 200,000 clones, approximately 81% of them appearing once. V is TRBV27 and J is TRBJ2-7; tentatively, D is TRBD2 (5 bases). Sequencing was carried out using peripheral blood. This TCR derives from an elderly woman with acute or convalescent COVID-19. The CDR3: CASSLSPEGHYEQYF. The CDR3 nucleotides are TGTGCCAGCAGTTTATCCCCCGAGGGCCACTACGAGCAGTACTTC.